This T cell receptor (beta chain) comes out of a study of shared clonotypes between healthy human individuals. In the study overall: Per donor, three plates held CD4 naive cells, three held CD4 memory, two held CD8 naive and one held CD8 memory.

Per germline, CDR1 SGHRS and CDR2 YFSETQ. V was shortened by 0 bases and J by 3 bases, with 15 bases between the two germline ends. The CDR3 contains 16 residues. In regard to this clone: Its antigen is not identified.

General observations from the study: Four donors shared about 5% of their naive CD4 clonotypes.

Sequencing was performed with immunoSEQ multiplex PCR; in TCRdb, only in-frame clones are kept and a portion is missing. The sample shows roughly 2,300,000 clones, around 93% of them seen only once. Sequencing was carried out using naive CD4+ T cells from PBMCs. Indicated subset: CD45RA+ positively selected. The TCR was taken from a man in his late teens or twenties in good health. Some clones in this sample may be carry-over from other donors' samples. The chain has TRBV5-1 and TRBJ1-1, with no clear D. CDR3 coding DNA: TGCGCCAGCAGCTTGGACGCCTCATTTACGTACACTGAAGCTTTCTTT. Protein product: CASSLDASFTYTEAFF.